The 20 T cell receptor beta chains given below trace back to one sample, sequenced in a study of early T cells in non-severe SARS-CoV-2 infection. A single record per CDR3 protein comes from TCRdb applying MiXCR to the 5' RACE reads. The table includes about 94,000 distinct CDR3 sequences, 13% detected once. Sequenced: whole blood. These receptors all stem from an adult who was a healthcare worker with PCR-confirmed SARS-CoV-2 infection or an uninfected control (not recorded which).

CDR3 sequence reads: CATSDSRGAGETQYF. The DNA of the CDR3 is TGTGCCACCAGTGACTCGCGGGGGGCGGGAGAGACCCAGTACTTC. The chain has TRBV24-1 and TRBJ2-5; 8 positions match TRBD2. V trimming: 4 bases; J trimming: 4 bases; junction bases outside the gene matches: 7. CDR1 and CDR2 from the germline V gene are KGHDR and SFDVKD. The CDR3 length is 15 residues.

Ten or more counts support this clonotype. A junction boundary mismatches the germline segment, possibly from a read error. The V and J genes are TRBV7-7 and TRBJ1-2, with 8 bases lining up with TRBD1. The CDR3 covers 14 residues. Germline loops: CDR1 SSHAT, CDR2 FNYEAQ (reference sequence). CDR3 region: CASRTKQGAKGYTF. As DNA, the CDR3 is TGTGCTAGCAGGACAAAGCAGGGGGCGAAGGGCTACACCTTC.

This clonotype came up many times. The V call is TRBV28, the J call TRBJ2-1; D is ambiguous. The CDR3 is 16 residues long. V shed 2 bases and J shed 0 bases, with 11 bases lying between them. The germline gives CDR1 MDHEN, CDR2 SYDVKM. DNA for the CDR3: TGTGCCAGCAGTTTAGAGCGCTACAGCTCCTACAATGAGCAGTTCTTC. Translation gives CASSLERYSSYNEQFF.

The table lists this clonotype with many counts. V usage is TRBV7-9 and J usage is TRBJ1-2; D call uncertain. CDR1 SEHNR and CDR2 FQNEAQ come from the germline V gene (reference sequence). V lost 1 base and J lost 6, with 12 bases in between. The CDR3 loop spans 14 amino acids. CDR3 in amino acids: CASSLGREVHGYTF. In DNA form, the CDR3 reads TGTGCCAGCAGCTTAGGCCGGGAAGTACATGGCTACACCTTC.

The chain has TRBV29-1 and TRBJ2-2, with D hard to call. The CDR3 spans 10 residues. The V gene lost 4 bases and the J gene lost 7 bases, with 4 bases spanning the gap. The germline CDR1 and CDR2 sequences are SQVTM and ANQGSEA. The CDR3, as DNA: TGCAGCGTTGGGAGCGGGGAGCTGTTTTTT. Translated: CSVGSGELFF.

This clonotype was counted ten times or more. The J gene is TRBJ2-1, the V gene TRBV28; 7 bases align to TRBD1. Trimming took 4 bases from V and 4 from J; bases not matched to a gene: 10. The CDR3 is 16 residues long. The germline V gene encodes CDR1 MDHEN and CDR2 SYDVKM. The CDR3 nucleotides are TGTGCCAGCAGTTCCCGACAGGGTACGTCTTACAATGAGCAGTTCTTC. The encoded protein is CASSSRQGTSYNEQFF.

As regards this clonotype: This may arise from a read error, as a much more abundant clone is one base away. V gene TRBV7-2 combines with J gene TRBJ2-3; D gene ambiguous. V lost 10 bases and J 0 bases, leaving 14 bases between the germline ends. This CDR3 spans 14 amino acids. The germline gives CDR1 SGHTA, CDR2 FQGNSA. This chain's CDR3 is CANGQPSSTDTQYF. CDR3 bases: TGTGCCAACGGGCAACCATCTAGCACAGATACGCAGTATTTT.

This clonotype was seen repeatedly, ten times or more. The chain is built from TRBV10-3 and TRBJ2-5; a possible D gene is TRBD2 (7 bases). From germline, CDR1 is ENHRY and CDR2 SYGVKD. Trimming took 3 bases from V and 5 from J, leaving 16 bases between them. The CDR3 spans 15 residues. DNA for the CDR3: TGTGCCATCAGTGATGGGGGGGCGCCCCAGGAGACCCAGTACTTC. This codes for CAISDGGAPQETQYF.

This clonotype appeared a few times. This sequence joins TRBV5-1 and TRBJ2-1; D may correspond to TRBD1 or TRBD2 (5 bases each). There are 14 residues in the CDR3. The V gene lost 2 bases and the J gene lost 4 bases, with 10 bases spanning the gap. Germline lookup yields CDR1 SGHRS and CDR2 YFSETQ. The CDR3 coding sequence is TGCGCCAGCAGCTTACAGGAGGTATACAATGAGCAGTTCTTC. This translates into CASSLQEVYNEQFF.

V and J are TRBV29-1 and TRBJ1-1; D is uncertain. The CDR3 totals 11 residues. Germline-derived CDR1 and CDR2 are SQVTM and ANQGSEA. V was clipped by 6 bases and J by 6 bases, with 11 bases between them. CDR3 in DNA: TGCAGCGTCGGCACGTGGTCTGAAGCTTTCTTT. Its protein product is CSVGTWSEAFF.

Many counts were recorded for this clonotype. DNA for the CDR3: TGTGCCAGCACCGAAGGGGTGGGTCAGGAAAAACTGTTTTTT. Amino acids: CASTEGVGQEKLFF. The chain joins TRBV28 to TRBJ1-4; maybe TRBD1 (5 bases). The CDR3 is 14 amino acids. The germline CDR1 and CDR2 sequences are MDHEN and SYDVKM. Trimming left V 7 bases short and J 8 bases short, with 17 bases between.

This clonotype was seen repeatedly, ten times or more. V is TRBV7-2 and J is TRBJ1-5; D is undetermined. Trimming shortened V by 5 bases and J by 4 bases, and 15 bases separated the two germline ends. The CDR3 sequence is 15 residues long. CDR1 SGHTA and CDR2 FQGNSA come from the germline V gene. CDR3 coding DNA: TGTGCCAGCAGCAGCGACACCCTGGGGAATCAGCCCCAGCATTTT. Its protein product is CASSSDTLGNQPQHF.

The chain employs TRBV5-1 and TRBJ1-4; no reliable D call. The CDR3 has 16 amino acids. The V gene's germline CDR1 is SGHRS and CDR2 YFSETQ. Trimming cost V 1 base and J 0 bases, with 10 bases left between them. CDR3 DNA: TGCGCCAGCAGCTTGAGCCCTCCTTCAACTAATGAAAAACTGTTTTTT. Encoded protein: CASSLSPPSTNEKLFF.

J is TRBJ2-3 and V is TRBV2; D perhaps matches TRBD2 (5 bases). From germline, CDR1 is SNHLY and CDR2 FYNNEI. The CDR3 is 13 amino acids. V was shortened by 8 bases and J by 6 bases, with 15 bases between the two germline ends. The DNA for the CDR3 is TGTGCCAGCCGGGGTAGTTCTTTGGATACGCAGTATTTT. Encoded protein: CASRGSSLDTQYF.

This clonotype has a count of ten or more. This sequence joins TRBV20-1 and TRBJ2-1, with 12 bases lining up with TRBD2. V lost 1 base to trimming and J lost 7 bases; unmatched junction nucleotides: 2. The CDR3 sequence is 14 residues long. Germline CDR1 reads DFQATT; CDR2 reads SNEGSKA (reference sequence). The CDR3 reads CSARGTSGVNEQFF. As DNA, the CDR3 is TGCAGTGCTAGAGGGACTAGCGGGGTGAATGAGCAGTTCTTC.

In its sample, this clonotype was seen many times. As DNA, the CDR3 is TGTGCCAGCAGTTACCTACAGGGGCGGCGGGAGACCCAGTACTTC. This codes for CASSYLQGRRETQYF. The chain is built from TRBV6-5 and TRBJ2-5; 7 positions match TRBD1. CDR3 length equals 15 residues. V lost 2 bases, J lost 5 bases, and 8 bases stayed unmatched. Per the germline V gene, CDR1 is MNHEY and CDR2 is SVGAGI.

This clonotype was observed at least ten times. This rearrangement joins TRBV7-8 to TRBJ2-5; 9 bases map to TRBD1. CDR1 and CDR2 (germline): SGHVS, FQNEAQ. With V trimmed by 5 bases and J by 7 bases, 5 bases remained unmatched. The CDR3 consists of 13 residues. The CDR3 loop is CASSRDRVGTQYF. CDR3 bases: TGTGCCAGCAGCCGGGACAGGGTCGGGACCCAGTACTTC.

This clonotype was seen many times. The V gene is TRBV12-3 or TRBV12-4, the J gene TRBJ2-1; TRBD2 agrees at 10 bases. CDR3 length equals 15 residues. Losses at the gene ends were 6 bases for V and 4 bases for J; bases not matched to a gene: 6. CDR3 sequence (DNA): TGTGCCAGCAGCCTCACTAGCGGGGTTTACAATGAGCAGTTCTTC. It yields the protein CASSLTSGVYNEQFF.

The V and J genes are TRBV19 and TRBJ2-6; D gene uncertain. The CDR3 covers 15 residues. The germline V gene encodes CDR1 LNHDA and CDR2 SQIVND (reference sequence). The V and J ends lost 6 bases and 0 bases respectively, with 9 bases between them. The CDR3 spells CASRIQLSGANVLTF. CDR3 bases: TGTGCCAGTAGAATACAACTCTCTGGGGCCAACGTCCTGACTTTC.

The chain uses TRBV11-2 and TRBJ2-1; 7 bases fit TRBD2. V shed 2 bases, J shed 4 bases, and the junction held 5 bases outside the gene matches. This CDR3 has 15 residues. Looked up from germline, CDR1 is SGHAT and CDR2 is FQNNGV. The CDR3 loop reads CASSLPGTTYNEQFF. CDR3 nucleotide sequence: TGTGCCAGCAGCTTACCCGGGACTACTTACAATGAGCAGTTCTTC.